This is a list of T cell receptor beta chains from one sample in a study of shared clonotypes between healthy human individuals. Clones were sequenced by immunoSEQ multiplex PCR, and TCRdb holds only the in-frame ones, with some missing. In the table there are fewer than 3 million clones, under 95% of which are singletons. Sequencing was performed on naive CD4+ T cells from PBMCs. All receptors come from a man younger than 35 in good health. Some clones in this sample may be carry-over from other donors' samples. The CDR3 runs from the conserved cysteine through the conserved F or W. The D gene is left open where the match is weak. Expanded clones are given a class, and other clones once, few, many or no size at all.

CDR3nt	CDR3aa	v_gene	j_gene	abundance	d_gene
TGTGCCAGCAGTCTTCGGACAGGGGGTGGCTACACCTTC	CASSLRTGGGYTF	TRBV6-5	TRBJ1-2	NA	TRBD1
TGTGCCAGCAGTGTAGACAGGCGGGGTGAAAAACTGTTTTTT	CASSVDRRGEKLFF	TRBV2	TRBJ1-4	NA	NA
TGTGCCAGCACGCTAACCGGGACAGAGGTCTTTGGCTACACCTTC	CASTLTGTEVFGYTF	TRBV2	TRBJ1-2	NA	TRBD1
TGTGCCACCGCCAGAGTGCGAAACAATGAGCAGTTCTTC	CATARVRNNEQFF	TRBV2	TRBJ2-1	once	NA
TGTGCCAGCAGTCCTCTCCTAGCGGGTGGATACAATGAGCAGTTCTTC	CASSPLLAGGYNEQFF	TRBV27	TRBJ2-1	NA	TRBD2
TGTGCCAGCAGTCAGGGGGGGGACGGTTACTACGAGCAGTACTTC	CASSQGGDGYYEQYF	TRBV28	TRBJ2-7	NA	NA
TGTGCCAGTAGGGGAGGCCCACGGCGCTACGAGCAGTACTTC	CASRGGPRRYEQYF	TRBV11-3	TRBJ2-7	NA	NA
TGTGCCAGCAGCCGGGACAGGGAAGGAAATGAGCAGTTCTTC	CASSRDREGNEQFF	TRBV7-2	TRBJ2-1	once	TRBD1
TGTGCCAGTATTGCAGGGGGCGCGGGGGAGACCCAGTACTTC	CASIAGGAGETQYF	TRBV28	TRBJ2-5	NA	TRBD1
TGTGCCAGCAGCTTGGGATACTCGGGATCCAACACTGAAGCTTTCTTT	CASSLGYSGSNTEAFF	TRBV5-4	TRBJ1-1	NA	NA
TGTGCCAGCAGTACGTGGCAGGTACCAGACTATGGCTACACCTTC	CASSTWQVPDYGYTF	TRBV28	TRBJ1-2	NA	NA
TGTGCCAGCAGTGACTCGGCCTATGGCTACACCTTC	CASSDSAYGYTF	TRBV6-4	TRBJ1-2	NA	NA
TGTGCCAGCAGCTCCGCCCCGGGACAGGGGGTGAACACTGAAGCTTTCTTT	CASSSAPGQGVNTEAFF	TRBV5-4	TRBJ1-1	NA	TRBD1
TGTGCCAGCAGTTTAGAGGGGGTCGGACAGCCCCAGCATTTT	CASSLEGVGQPQHF	TRBV28	TRBJ1-5	NA	NA
TGTGCCAGCAGCCTCCCCTCGGGCGGCGTGAACACTGAAGCTTTCTTT	CASSLPSGGVNTEAFF	TRBV7-9	TRBJ1-1	once	NA
TGTGCCAGCAGTATAGCCGGGACACCTTCCTACGAGCAGTACTTC	CASSIAGTPSYEQYF	TRBV28	TRBJ2-7	NA	NA
TGTGCCAGTACCGTGGGCAGGCGTCCCTACGAGCAGTACTTC	CASTVGRRPYEQYF	TRBV19	TRBJ2-7	NA	NA
TGTGCCAGCAGCCCCACGGCAGACACTGAAGCTTTCTTT	CASSPTADTEAFF	TRBV6-5	TRBJ1-1	few	NA
TGTGCCAGCTCACCACCGGGACAGGGAATTGAAGCTTTCTTT	CASSPPGQGIEAFF	TRBV18	TRBJ1-1	NA	TRBD1
TGTGCCAGCAGCCTCAGCCGAGACCCCGGGTCCAATGAGCAGTTCTTC	CASSLSRDPGSNEQFF	TRBV11-2	TRBJ2-1	NA	NA
TGCGCCAGCAGCGCTGGGAAGGGCCAAGAGACCCAGTACTTC	CASSAGKGQETQYF	TRBV5-1	TRBJ2-5	NA	NA
TGCGCCAGCAGCTTGTCTCCCGGGACAGGGTACAATGAGCAGTTCTTC	CASSLSPGTGYNEQFF	TRBV5-1	TRBJ2-1	NA	TRBD1
TGCGCCAGCAGCTTTGGGGGAAACACTGAAGCTTTCTTT	CASSFGGNTEAFF	TRBV5-1	TRBJ1-1	few	NA
TGTGCCAGCAGCTTGGACCCTGGGGAGACCCAGTACTTC	CASSLDPGETQYF	TRBV5-8	TRBJ2-5	NA	NA
TGTGCCAGCAGTCTCCGCACCAATCATCAGCCCCAGCATTTT	CASSLRTNHQPQHF	TRBV28	TRBJ1-5	NA	NA